The 15 T cell receptor beta chains given below trace back to one sample, sequenced in a study of cytomegalovirus exposure and HLA in healthy donors. The method was immunoSEQ multiplex PCR; TCRdb's version includes in-frame clones alone and lacks a portion of them. The sample gives fewer than 200,000 clones, around 87% of which show up once; roughly 1.5% is in the top ten. The specimen sequenced was PBMCs. The receptors were sampled from a woman in her twenties or thirties in good health and CMV-seronegative.

This clone has a single count. The chain uses TRBV7-9 and TRBJ2-3; no definite D call. The length of the CDR3 is 13 residues. Germline lookup yields CDR1 SEHNR and CDR2 FQNEAQ (reference sequence). V dropped 2 bases and J dropped 5 bases, with 8 bases sitting between them. In DNA form, the CDR3 reads TGTGCCAGCAGCTTAATTGCCGGAGATACGCAGTATTTT. As protein: CASSLIAGDTQYF.

J is TRBJ2-7 and V is TRBV4-1; D is perhaps TRBD2 (6 bases). Germline CDR1 reads MGHRA; CDR2 reads YSYEKL. The V gene lost 3 bases and the J gene lost 2 bases, with 14 bases spanning the gap. The CDR3 has 15 amino acids. CDR3 coding DNA: TGCGCCAGCAGCCACGAAGCAGGAGGGACCTACGAGCAGTACTTC. It is translated as CASSHEAGGTYEQYF.

The V and J genes are TRBV7-6 and TRBJ1-1; tentative D call: TRBD1 (5 bases). The length of the CDR3 is 20 residues. In germline, CDR1 is SGHVS, CDR2 FNYEAQ. V gave up 1 base and J gave up 0 bases, with 24 bases separating them. The CDR3 is CASSLEAGRLGEGMNTEAFF. DNA for the CDR3: TGTGCCAGCAGCTTAGAGGCGGGGCGCCTAGGTGAAGGGATGAACACTGAAGCTTTCTTT.

The gene calls are TRBV6-6 and TRBJ1-5, with no clear D. Between the trimmed V and J ends, which lost 8 bases and 4 bases, there was a span of 15 bases. The CDR3 covers 14 residues. The germline V gene has CDR1 MNHNY and CDR2 SVGAGI (reference sequence). The CDR3 here is CASSDPGPNQPQHF. The CDR3 DNA sequence: TGTGCCAGCTCCGACCCAGGTCCTAATCAGCCCCAGCATTTT.

V usage is TRBV25-1 and J usage is TRBJ2-2; TRBD2 matches at 7 bases. The germline CDR1 and CDR2 sequences are MGHDK and SYGVNS. The V gene end was trimmed by 5 bases and the J gene end by 4 bases; junction bases not matched to a gene: 7. The CDR3 runs to 15 residues. CDR3 sequence (DNA): TGTGCCAGCAGTACCCCGAGGGAGGGCACCGGGGAGCTGTTTTTT. Residues: CASSTPREGTGELFF.

The chain links TRBV7-9 to TRBJ1-1; D might be TRBD1 (6 bases). Per germline, CDR1 SEHNR and CDR2 FQNEAQ (reference sequence). V lost 1 base, J lost 8 bases, and 8 bases lay in between. The CDR3 runs 12 residues. CDR3 sequence reads: CASSLVGQEAFF. CDR3 in DNA: TGTGCCAGCAGCTTAGTTGGACAGGAAGCTTTCTTT.

This chain uses TRBV11-2 with TRBJ1-4, with a tentative D call TRBD1 (6 bases). V lost 5 bases and J lost 8, with 24 bases in between. Per the germline V gene, CDR1 is SGHAT and CDR2 is FQNNGV. The CDR3 is 17 amino acids. CDR3 in amino acids: CASSQENPHRDDEKLFF. The CDR3 coding sequence is TGTGCCAGCAGCCAAGAGAACCCGCACAGGGACGACGAAAAACTGTTTTTT.

This chain joins TRBV6-1 and TRBJ1-3; D is undetermined. The CDR3 covers 15 residues. From germline, CDR1 is MNHNS and CDR2 SASEGT. With 5 bases removed from V and 2 bases from J, the gap between germline ends came to 13 bases. CDR3 nucleotides: TGTGCCAGCAGTCATGAATCGGGGACTGGAAACACCATATATTTT. Protein sequence: CASSHESGTGNTIYF.

V usage is TRBV5-4 and J usage is TRBJ1-5; no firm D call. Germline CDR1 reads SGHNT; CDR2 reads YYREEE (reference sequence). This CDR3 spans 14 amino acids. V was pared by 0 bases and J by 3 bases, with 7 bases between. The chain's CDR3 is CASSLAGPNQPQHF. CDR3 nucleotides: TGTGCCAGCAGCTTGGCTGGGCCCAATCAGCCCCAGCATTTT. Filled out from reference TRBV5-4 and TRBJ1-5, the complete variable domain reads ETGVTQSPTHLIKTRGQQVTLRCSSQSGHNTVSWYQQALGQGPQFIFQYYREEENGRGNFPPRFSGLQFPNYSSELNVNALELDDSALYLCASSLAGPNQPQHFGDGTRLSIL.

This clone was detected a few times. The CDR3 DNA sequence: TGTGCCTGGATGACTAAGACACGCCTAGGGATGGGCTACACCTTC. Translation gives CAWMTKTRLGMGYTF. The chain couples TRBV30 to TRBJ1-2; D unresolved. V was cut by 4 bases and J by 8 bases, with 23 bases left in between. The V gene's germline CDR1 is GTSNPN and CDR2 SVGIG (reference sequence). This CDR3 has 15 residues. Full variable domain (rest looked up from reference TRBV30 and TRBJ1-2): SQTIHQWPATLVQPVGSPLSLECTVEGTSNPNLYWYRQAAGRGLQLLFYSVGIGQISSEVPQNLSASRPQDRQFILSSKKLLLSDSGFYLCAWMTKTRLGMGYTFGSGTRLTVV.

The rearrangement links TRBV5-1 to TRBJ2-2; D is unresolved. Between the trimmed V and J ends, which lost 1 base and 5 bases, there was a span of 9 bases. This CDR3 contains 14 residues. Germline lookup yields CDR1 SGHRS and CDR2 YFSETQ. Written as DNA, the CDR3 is TGCGCCAGCAGCTTGAGAGCTAGGACCGGGGAGCTGTTTTTT. It specifies CASSLRARTGELFF. Complete variable domain (other parts from reference TRBV5-1 and TRBJ2-2): KAGVTQTPRYLIKTRGQQVTLSCSPISGHRSVSWYQQTPGQGLQFLFEYFSETQRNKGNFPGRFSGRQFSNSRSEMNVSTLELGDSALYLCASSLRARTGELFFGEGSRLTVL.

In this sample, this clone turned up a few times. The chain combines TRBV5-6 with TRBJ1-5; D might be TRBD1 (6 bases). The germline V gene encodes CDR1 SGHDT and CDR2 YYEEEE. V lost 3 bases and J lost 6, with 16 bases in between. The length of the CDR3 is 15 residues. CDR3 sequence: CASSWGQGRFQPQHF. As DNA, the CDR3 is TGTGCCAGCAGCTGGGGACAAGGACGATTTCAGCCCCAGCATTTT.

This clone occurred once. This sequence joins TRBV2 and TRBJ2-7; the D is unclear. Per the germline V gene, CDR1 is SNHLY and CDR2 is FYNNEI. Trimming removed 6 bases from V and 2 bases from J, with 8 bases in between. The CDR3 is 12 residues long. CDR3 coding DNA: TGTGCCAGCAGACAGAGCCCCTACGAGCAGTACTTC. Amino acids: CASRQSPYEQYF.

The rearrangement uses TRBV5-1 and TRBJ1-1, with TRBD1 matching over 10 bases. J gave up 4 bases and V 4 bases, and 4 bases lay outside the gene matches. Germline loops: CDR1 SGHRS, CDR2 YFSETQ. CDR3 length: 14 amino acids. CDR3 protein: CASSPGTGATEAFF. CDR3 nucleotide sequence: TGCGCCAGCAGCCCCGGGACAGGGGCCACTGAAGCTTTCTTT.

This clone occurred once. The rearrangement joins TRBV12-5 to TRBJ2-3, with 9 bases lining up with TRBD2. The germline CDR1 and CDR2 sequences are LGHNT and FRNRAP. This CDR3 is built from 15 residues. Trimming cost V 6 bases and J 1 base; bases outside gene matches: 5. CDR3 nucleotides: TGTGCTAGTGGCGACCCTAGCGGGGGCACAGATACGCAGTATTTT. Residues: CASGDPSGGTDTQYF.